The next 23 T cell receptor beta chains were all read from a single sample in a study of cytomegalovirus exposure and HLA in healthy donors. The PCR made use of 60 Vbeta and 13 Jbeta primers. Method: immunoSEQ multiplex PCR; TCRdb's copy keeps in-frame clones and lacks some. Here the sample spans about 190,000 clones, around 87% being singletons. The sequencing sample was made of PBMCs. These receptors came from a young man in good health and CMV-seronegative.

This chain uses TRBV7-2 with TRBJ2-7, with D perhaps matching TRBD1 (6 bases). The CDR3 consists of 16 residues. V dropped 5 bases and J dropped 0 bases, with 17 bases sitting between them. Germline lookup yields CDR1 SGHTA and CDR2 FQGNSA. CDR3 protein: CASSQYRTDSSYEQYF. In DNA, the CDR3 is TGTGCCAGCAGCCAGTATCGTACGGACAGCTCCTACGAGCAGTACTTC.

The rearrangement uses TRBV29-1 and TRBJ2-2; TRBD1 matches 7 bases. Trimming at V came to 0 bases and at J to 4 bases, leaving 5 bases not matched to a gene. Germline CDR1 reads SQVTM; CDR2 reads ANQGSEA. CDR3 length equals 15 residues. This CDR3 reads CSVEERGQGTGELFF. CDR3 nucleotides: TGCAGCGTTGAAGAAAGGGGGCAGGGCACCGGGGAGCTGTTTTTT.

The CDR3 DNA sequence: TGTGCCAGCAGTTTACAGGGTATGATTAACAATGAGCAGTTCTTC. It codes for CASSLQGMINNEQFF. This sequence joins TRBV27 and TRBJ2-1, with a possible D match to TRBD1 (5 bases). Germline V CDR1 and CDR2: MNHEY, SMNVEV (reference sequence). The CDR3 has 15 residues. V was clipped by 2 bases and J by 5 bases, with 13 bases between them.

The V gene is TRBV6-6, the J gene TRBJ2-1, with TRBD1 as a possible D gene (6 bases). Looked up from germline, CDR1 is MNHNY and CDR2 is SVGAGI (reference sequence). The CDR3 has 12 residues. V was shortened by 10 bases and J by 3 bases, with 10 bases between the two germline ends. The CDR3 loop is CATKDSYNEQFF. The CDR3 bases are TGTGCCACCAAGGACAGCTACAATGAGCAGTTCTTC.

This chain joins TRBV7-8 and TRBJ1-4; tentatively, D is TRBD1 (5 bases). The CDR3 has 17 amino acids. Germline CDR1 SGHVS, CDR2 FQNEAQ. V lost 0 bases, J lost 0 bases, and 11 bases lay in between. In nucleotides, the CDR3 is TGTGCCAGCAGCTTAGCCAGGGCTCGTGCAACTAATGAAAAACTGTTTTTT. This sequence encodes CASSLARARATNEKLFF.

The rearrangement links TRBV2 to TRBJ2-5; 13 positions match TRBD2. This CDR3 has 16 residues. Trimming cost V 6 bases and J 1 base; bases outside gene matches: 5. CDR1 is SNHLY and CDR2 is FYNNEI in the germline V gene. The CDR3 protein is CASSSLAGGVQETQYF. The CDR3 nucleotides are TGTGCCAGCAGCTCACTAGCGGGGGGGGTCCAAGAGACCCAGTACTTC.

CDR3 coding DNA: TGTGCCAGCAGCCCCCGGACAGGGGACCTACGAGGGCAGTACTTC. Translated: CASSPRTGDLRGQYF. This sequence joins TRBV7-6 and TRBJ2-7, with 9 bases that match TRBD1. The V gene's germline CDR1 is SGHVS and CDR2 FNYEAQ. This CDR3 contains 15 residues. The V segment lost 5 bases and the J segment 9 bases; nucleotides outside the gene matches: 14.

The rearrangement uses TRBV2 and TRBJ1-5; a weak D match, TRBD1 (5 bases). This CDR3 has 14 residues. Germline lookup yields CDR1 SNHLY and CDR2 FYNNEI. The V end was cut by 4 bases, the J end by 4 bases, with 11 bases between. CDR3 amino acids: CASSARAWNQPQHF. In DNA, the CDR3 is TGTGCCAGCAGTGCCAGGGCGTGGAATCAGCCCCAGCATTTT.

This sequence joins TRBV11-2 and TRBJ2-2, with 9 bases identical to TRBD2. Germline assignment: CDR1 SGHAT and CDR2 FQNNGV. Trimming cost V 3 bases and J 1 base; bases outside gene matches: 6. CDR3 length: 17 residues. Written as DNA, the CDR3 is TGTGCCAGCAGCTTTAAGGCGGGGGGGGTGAACACCGGGGAGCTGTTTTTT. This codes for CASSFKAGGVNTGELFF.

The V call is TRBV5-1, the J call TRBJ2-5; TRBD1 aligns across 7 bases. The CDR3 covers 16 residues. Losses at the gene ends were 3 bases for V and 2 bases for J; bases not matched to a gene: 10. Germline CDR1 and CDR2: SGHRS and YFSETQ. CDR3 loop: CASSWGTVSLQETQYF. The CDR3 region has the DNA TGCGCCAGCAGCTGGGGGACAGTATCCTTACAAGAGACCCAGTACTTC.

The genes are TRBV4-3 and TRBJ2-6, with 7 bases fitting TRBD1. Germline V gene lookup returns CDR1 LGHNA and CDR2 YSLEER. V lost 2 bases to trimming and J lost 1 base; unmatched junction nucleotides: 2. This CDR3 comprises 16 residues. CDR3 residues: CASSQRQGSGANVLTF. The CDR3 DNA sequence: TGCGCCAGCAGCCAACGACAGGGTTCTGGGGCCAACGTCCTGACTTTC.

V and J are TRBV6-5 and TRBJ2-5; weak D call: TRBD1 (6 bases). The CDR3 covers 14 residues. The ends were cut back, 4 bases at V and 1 base at J, with 10 bases in the middle. The V gene's germline CDR1 is MNHEY and CDR2 SVGAGI. CDR3 region: CASSFQGGQETQYF. The CDR3 DNA sequence: TGTGCCAGCAGTTTTCAAGGGGGCCAAGAGACCCAGTACTTC.

The V call is TRBV5-1, the J call TRBJ1-4; TRBD1 aligns across 9 bases. CDR1 and CDR2 (germline): SGHRS, YFSETQ. With 2 bases clipped from V and 6 bases from J, the junction kept 8 bases outside the gene matches. The CDR3 is 16 amino acids. CDR3 bases: TGCGCCAGCAGCTTCGAGGAAGACAGGGGGTATGAAAAACTGTTTTTT. This encodes CASSFEEDRGYEKLFF.

The CDR3 is CASSRQNTEAFF. The CDR3 DNA sequence: TGTGCCAGTAGTAGGCAGAACACTGAAGCTTTCTTT. The gene calls are TRBV19 and TRBJ1-1; D not certain. Trimming shortened V by 4 bases and J by 1 base, and 4 bases separated the two germline ends. The CDR3 spans 12 residues. Per germline, CDR1 LNHDA and CDR2 SQIVND (reference sequence).

The V call is TRBV7-9, the J call TRBJ2-3; TRBD2 aligns across 9 bases. CDR3 size: 17 residues. Losses at the gene ends were 3 bases for V and 0 bases for J; bases not matched to a gene: 7. The germline CDR1 and CDR2 sequences are SEHNR and FQNEAQ (reference sequence). In DNA form, the CDR3 reads TGTGCCAGCAGCTTCGGCCTAGCGGGGACTAGCACAGATACGCAGTATTTT. It is translated as CASSFGLAGTSTDTQYF.

V is TRBV7-2 and J is TRBJ2-1; D might be TRBD1 (6 bases). Trimming removed 5 bases from V and 9 bases from J, with 14 bases in between. Germline-derived CDR1 and CDR2 are SGHTA and FQGNSA. This CDR3 region has 13 residues. CDR3 in amino acids: CASSIYRESEQFF. The CDR3 nucleotides read TGTGCCAGCAGCATTTACAGGGAGAGTGAGCAGTTCTTC.

J is TRBJ2-5 and V is TRBV5-1, with TRBD2 matching over 9 bases. There are 15 residues in the CDR3. Germline V gene sequence: CDR1 SGHRS, CDR2 YFSETQ. J gave up 5 bases and V 0 bases, and 5 bases lay outside the gene matches. CDR3 sequence reads: CASSLGGGALETQYF. The CDR3 bases are TGCGCCAGCAGCTTGGGCGGGGGGGCCCTGGAGACCCAGTACTTC.

The rearrangement uses TRBV6-5 and TRBJ2-2, with 7 bases fitting TRBD2. This CDR3 has 14 amino acids. V lost 10 bases, J lost 7 bases, and 12 bases stayed unmatched. Germline CDR1 reads MNHEY; CDR2 reads SVGAGI. CDR3 DNA: TGTGCCACCGACGGCGGGAGCAACGGCGGGGAGCTGTTTTTT. Amino acids: CATDGGSNGGELFF.

The chain carries TRBV7-9 and TRBJ2-7, with TRBD2 matching 11 bases. Unmatched junction bases numbered 6, after V lost 5 bases and J lost 0 bases. This CDR3 is built from 16 residues. Per the germline V gene, CDR1 is SEHNR and CDR2 is FQNEAQ (reference sequence). This CDR3 is CASSPGLAVSSYEQYF. CDR3 DNA: TGTGCCAGCAGCCCGGGACTAGCGGTTAGCTCCTACGAGCAGTACTTC.

The chain is built from TRBV4-2 and TRBJ2-6; a weak D match, TRBD2 (5 bases). The germline gives CDR1 LGHNA, CDR2 YNFKEQ. V was trimmed by 3 bases and J by 0 bases, leaving 12 bases between them. CDR3 length equals 17 residues. CDR3 region: CASSQGDGNSGANVLTF. CDR3 DNA sequence: TGTGCCAGCAGCCAGGGAGACGGTAACTCTGGGGCCAACGTCCTGACTTTC.

This clone has a single count. The V gene is TRBV18, the J gene TRBJ2-2; 7 nucleotides agree with TRBD1. This CDR3 spans 14 amino acids. Germline V lookup: CDR1 KGHSH, CDR2 LQKENI. J was trimmed by 2 bases and V by 5 bases; bases with no gene match: 2. CDR3 protein: CASSWDRNTGELFF. The CDR3 region has the DNA TGTGCCAGCTCATGGGACAGAAACACCGGGGAGCTGTTTTTT. Combining the CDR3 with reference TRBV18 and TRBJ2-2 gives the whole variable domain NAGVMQNPRHLVRRRGQEARLRCSPMKGHSHVYWYRQLPEEGLKFMVYLQKENIIDESGMPKERFSAEFPKEGPSILRIQQVVRGDSAAYFCASSWDRNTGELFFGEGSRLTVL.

The rearrangement uses TRBV5-6 and TRBJ1-2; the D gene is possibly TRBD1 (5 bases). V lost 0 bases to trimming and J lost 4 bases, with 16 bases between them. CDR3 size: 16 residues. Germline lookup yields CDR1 SGHDT and CDR2 YYEEEE. CDR3 nucleotides: TGTGCCAGCAGCTTGGTAGAAGGGGCCCGCTCCTATGGCTACACCTTC. It yields the protein CASSLVEGARSYGYTF.

A single count supports this clone. The J gene is TRBJ2-7, the V gene TRBV19; the D gene is possibly TRBD1 (6 bases). Germline values: CDR1 LNHDA, CDR2 SQIVND (reference sequence). V lost 1 base to trimming and J lost 1 base, with 14 bases between them. This CDR3 contains 16 residues. CDR3 amino acids: CASSIVSRGLSYEQYF. As DNA, the CDR3 is TGTGCCAGTAGTATAGTTTCCAGGGGTCTTTCCTACGAGCAGTACTTC.